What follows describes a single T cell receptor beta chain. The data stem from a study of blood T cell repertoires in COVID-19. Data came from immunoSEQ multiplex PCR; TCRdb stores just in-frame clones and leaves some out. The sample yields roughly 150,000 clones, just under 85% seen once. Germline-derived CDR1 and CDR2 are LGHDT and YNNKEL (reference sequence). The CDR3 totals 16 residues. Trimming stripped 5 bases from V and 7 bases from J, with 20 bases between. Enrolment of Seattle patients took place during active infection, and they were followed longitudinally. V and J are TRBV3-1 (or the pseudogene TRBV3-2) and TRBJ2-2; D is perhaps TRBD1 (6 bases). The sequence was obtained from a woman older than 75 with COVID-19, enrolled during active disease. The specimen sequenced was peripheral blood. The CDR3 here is CASSSHRTGWGGELFF. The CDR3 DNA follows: TGTGCCAGCAGCTCGCATAGAACAGGGTGGGGCGGGGAGCTGTTTTTT.